This T cell receptor (beta chain) was observed in a study of CD4 T cells in relation to SARS-CoV-2 and coronaviruses (dated by TCRdb to 2020 to 2023). Notes on the research overall: The ViraFEST assay cultured PBMCs with antigen for 10 days, then sequenced TCR beta CDR3s to find antigen-specific clonal expansions. Samples from three pre-COVID donors and the naive versus memory experiments were sequenced with the Adaptive Biotechnologies TCR-sequencing kit; other data were Illumina-based. Expansion assays from other donors in the study were sequenced with a different, Illumina-based TCR-beta assay. The negative reference condition was either a culture with an HIV-1 Nef peptide pool or a culture with no peptide. Memory CD4+ T cell crossreactivity between SARS-CoV-2 and common cold coronavirus spike proteins was assessed at the TCR clonotype level in the study. Patient-derived lymphoblastoid cell lines were used to map the HLA restriction of shared crossreactive spike epitopes.

The library was prepared using the immunoSEQ multiplex PCR assay. The published analysis was carried out like this. During preprocessing, nonproductive sequences were discarded, as were any CDR3s that did not begin with C, did not end with F or W, or were shorter than 7 amino acids. Antigen-specific clonotypes were called with the MANAFEST web app on the basis of expansion relative to the reference and to other culture wells. A clone counted as positive if significantly expanded in 2 of 3 replicate wells versus the reference culture at FDR below 0.05. Positive clones also required significant expansion versus all other tandem wells and an odds ratio above 5. After three terminal residues were trimmed from each end, CDR3 homology was quantified as pairwise Levenshtein distance using the stringdist R package. Sourced from immuneACCESS, this table was stored by TCRdb with only in-frame sequences that have V and J called. A share of the clones is absent; for the studies checked, an unresolved V gene accounts for under half, and the remainder has no known explanation. The V and J calls and clone size are taken from that table; D and trimming were inferred from the DNA. Across this sample there are over 25,000 clones, with around 79% seen only once. Around 20% of the sample comes from the top ten.

Spanning cysteine to phenylalanine, the CDR3 consists of 15 amino acids. Only CDR3 DNA is held: 45 bases, read in frame from base 1. The germline V gene (reference sequence) supplies CDR1 SGHKS and CDR2 YYEKEE. V is trimmed back by 3 bases and J by 4 bases, and the junction contains 8 bases that no gene match accounts for. As regards this clone: The target of this receptor is not known. No clone much larger than this one lies a single base away; base qualities are absent.

CD4+ T cells from unexposed donors were collected before the COVID-19 pandemic (2011-2018). After around eleven days of culture, CD4+ T cells were isolated with the EasySep CD4+ T cell isolation kit. As cell number allowed, CD4+ T cells from unexposed donors were tested for reactivity to SARS-CoV-2 S and N and to four common cold coronavirus spike pools. PBMCs were cultured at under 2.5 million per well in IMDM supplemented with around 5% human AB serum and roughly 10 IU/ml IL-2. Half of the culture medium was replaced with fresh IL-2-containing medium on days 3 and 7. In general, triplicate replicate wells were used for every peptide culture condition. The leukapheresis product for the unexposed donors was obtained through commercial purchase. Ficoll-Paque PLUS gradient centrifugation was used to isolate PBMCs from either whole blood or leukapheresis product. PBMCs were either cryopreserved at -140°C or used fresh in the expansion assay. The QIAamp Micro DNA Kit was used to extract genomic DNA from the CD4+ T cells.

General study outcomes and caveats: In around three fifths of donors, memory CD4+ clonotypes turned up that crossrecognized SARS-CoV-2 and at least one common cold coronavirus spike. Small numbers of patients and of tested TCRs limited the study. Significantly weaker SARS-CoV-2-driven expansion was shown by crossreactive clones than by monoreactive clones, consistent with antigenic imprinting. No donor contributed both pre-pandemic and post-infection samples, which limited tracing the source of pre-existing responses. Crossreactivity analysis was centred on spike protein, so crossreactivity against other viral proteins was not assessed.

The TCR was taken from a human donor in good health. Sequencing was carried out using CD4+ T cells from PBMCs, cultured in vitro. In this chain, TRBV5-5 is recombined with TRBJ2-3, and TRBD1 aligns with 7 junction nucleotides. In nucleotides, the sequence is TGTGCCAGCAGCTCGCAGGGGGTGGGGGCAGATACGCAGTATTTT. This codes for CASSSQGVGADTQYF.